These 21 T cell receptor beta chains were sequenced from one sample in a study of regulatory T cells in long-lasting Graves disease. Time point meaning: newly diagnosed GD, antithyroid drugs for less than 3 months. Generation of the TCR library employed RNA extracted from PBMCs. Libraries of TCR beta came from iRepertoire HTBI primers plus Arm-PCR of CDR3 regions. One entry per CDR3 protein results from TCRdb running MiXCR on the multiplex PCR reads. The table records around 500,000 distinct CDR3 sequences, about 11% of them present only once. Separately, the same data were catalogued under a study of T cells in Graves' hyperthyroidism and ophthalmopathy.

The specimen was peripheral blood mononuclear cells (PBMCs), collected at new diagnosis, from a patient treated with antithyroid drugs. The receptors come from a woman in her twenties or thirties with Graves disease.

The chain employs TRBV2 and TRBJ2-7; TRBD1 aligns across 11 bases. The junction had 6 bases not matched to a gene; V was cut back by 5 bases and J by 3 bases. The CDR3 runs to 15 residues. The germline gives CDR1 SNHLY, CDR2 FYNNEI. The CDR3 protein is CASSKPDRGHYEQYF. The DNA of the CDR3 is TGTGCCAGCAGTAAACCGGACAGGGGGCACTACGAGCAGTACTTC.

This clonotype was counted at least ten times. The CDR3 loop is CASGALSYLFEAFF. The DNA for the CDR3 is TGTGCCAGCGGGGCTCTGTCCTATTTGTTCGAAGCTTTCTTT. The V gene is TRBV6-1, the J gene TRBJ1-1; possible D gene TRBD1, 5 bases. CDR1 and CDR2 from the germline V gene are MNHNS and SASEGT. CDR3 length: 14 residues. Trimming removed 8 bases at V and 8 bases at J, with 21 bases between.

This clonotype was detected ten times or more. The chain has TRBV6-1 and TRBJ1-5; D remains ambiguous. CDR3 length equals 12 residues. Germline V CDR1 and CDR2: MNHNS, SASEGT. Trimming took 5 bases from V and 8 from J, leaving 10 bases between them. DNA for the CDR3: TGTGCCAGCAGTCCTCGGGGAGAGCCCCAGCATTTT. It codes for CASSPRGEPQHF.

This clonotype was observed a handful of times. The chain joins TRBV4-3 to TRBJ2-7, with 8 bases fitting TRBD2. This CDR3 spans 13 amino acids. Germline V CDR1 and CDR2: LGHNA, YSLEER. With 5 bases clipped from V and 3 bases from J, the junction kept 3 bases outside the gene matches. As DNA, the CDR3 is TGCGCCAGCAGCAGGACTAGCAACTACGAGCAGTACTTC. Residues: CASSRTSNYEQYF.

The sample holds many counts of this clonotype. The rearrangement joins TRBV7-9 to TRBJ2-7; TRBD2 matches at 8 bases. The length of the CDR3 is 15 residues. Unmatched junction bases numbered 9, after V lost 4 bases and J lost 4 bases. Germline V gene data show CDR1 as SEHNR and CDR2 as FQNEAQ (reference sequence). The DNA for the CDR3 is TGTGCCAGCAGCTATAAGAGCGGGAGATATTACGAGCAGTACTTC. This translates into CASSYKSGRYYEQYF.

The table lists this clonotype with many counts. The CDR3 region is CASSPGRTSQYF. CDR3 in DNA: TGTGCCAGCAGCCCCGGCCGGACAAGTCAGTACTTC. The chain uses TRBV11-3 and TRBJ2-5, with D perhaps matching TRBD1 (5 bases). V gave up 5 bases and J gave up 11 bases, with 15 bases separating them. Looked up from germline, CDR1 is SGHNT and CDR2 is YENEEA. The CDR3 covers 12 residues.

This clonotype was seen a few times. This chain joins TRBV6-2 or TRBV6-3 and TRBJ1-2, with TRBD1 matching 7 bases. Germline CDR1 MNHEY, CDR2 SVGEGT. This CDR3 region has 14 residues. V lost 10 bases to trimming and J lost 4 bases; unmatched junction nucleotides: 12. CDR3 DNA sequence: TGTGCCACCACGGCGCGACAGGGAAGCTATGGCTACACCTTC. As protein: CATTARQGSYGYTF.

There are many counts of this clonotype. This rearrangement joins TRBV2 to TRBJ1-1; tentative D call: TRBD1 (5 bases). The ends were cut back, 7 bases at V and 4 bases at J, with 16 bases in the middle. CDR3 length: 14 residues. Germline V lookup: CDR1 SNHLY, CDR2 FYNNEI. The CDR3 nucleotides are TGTGCCAGCAAGGGGATTCGCGACATCACTGAAGCTTTCTTT. Translating it yields CASKGIRDITEAFF.

This clonotype has a count of ten or more. The chain employs TRBV2 and TRBJ2-3; no clear D gene. The CDR3 sequence is 13 residues long. In germline, CDR1 is SNHLY, CDR2 FYNNEI. Written as DNA, the CDR3 is TGTGCTTCCGGGCGCGAAACCACAGATACGCAGTATTTT. This encodes CASGRETTDTQYF.

V usage is TRBV2 and J usage is TRBJ2-3; D is unresolved. Germline V gene sequence: CDR1 SNHLY, CDR2 FYNNEI. The CDR3 covers 15 residues. The V end was cut by 7 bases, the J end by 1 base, with 15 bases between. CDR3 nucleotide sequence: TGTGCCAGCAATTTGGGTACGCGCCGCACAGATACGCAGTATTTT. Protein sequence: CASNLGTRRTDTQYF.

This clonotype was detected many times. The gene calls are TRBV18 and TRBJ2-1, with TRBD1 matching over 7 bases. J gave up 9 bases and V 2 bases, and 10 bases lay outside the gene matches. The CDR3 totals 15 residues. CDR1 is KGHSH, CDR2 LQKENI, per germline. As DNA, the CDR3 is TGTGCCAGCTCACCAAACAGGGGACGGCGTCGTGAGCAGTTCTTC. Translated: CASSPNRGRRREQFF.

This clonotype was detected a few times. The chain combines TRBV28 with TRBJ2-5; D gene ambiguous. The germline CDR1 and CDR2 sequences are MDHEN and SYDVKM. The length of the CDR3 is 11 residues. The V and J ends lost 5 bases and 11 bases respectively, with 12 bases between them. The CDR3 here is CASSGTLIQYF. For the CDR3, the DNA is TGTGCCAGCAGTGGCACCCTAATTCAGTACTTC.

The chain has TRBV20-1 and TRBJ1-5; no firm D call. V was cut by 0 bases and J by 0 bases, with 9 bases left in between. The CDR3 has 15 residues. Germline-derived CDR1 and CDR2 are DFQATT and SNEGSKA (reference sequence). The CDR3 loop is CSAREAVNSNQPQHF. CDR3 nucleotide sequence: TGCAGTGCTAGAGAAGCTGTTAATAGCAATCAGCCCCAGCATTTT.

This clonotype turned up a few times. The chain joins TRBV30 to TRBJ2-7; 8 bases line up with TRBD1. Germline V gene sequence: CDR1 GTSNPN, CDR2 SVGIG (reference sequence). Trimming cost V 2 bases and J 3 bases; bases outside gene matches: 3. This CDR3 contains 13 residues. Here the CDR3 DNA reads TGTGCCTGGAGTCCGACAGGGGTCTACGAGCAGTACTTC. Amino acid sequence: CAWSPTGVYEQYF.

This clonotype was recorded at least ten times. The CDR3 is CASSLGTGDISPLHF. CDR3 in DNA: TGTGCCAGCAGCCTGGGGACAGGGGACATTTCACCCCTCCACTTT. The rearrangement joins TRBV7-6 to TRBJ1-6; 10 positions agree with TRBD1. Germline CDR1 is SGHVS and CDR2 is FNYEAQ. V lost 5 bases, J lost 9 bases, and 7 bases stayed unmatched. This CDR3 has 15 amino acids. Looking up the rest from reference TRBV7-6 and TRBJ1-6 gives the full variable domain: GAGVSQSPRYKVTKRGQDVALRCDPISGHVSLYWYRQALGQGPEFLTYFNYEAQQDKSGLPNDRFSAERPEGSISTLTIQRTEQRDSAMYRCASSLGTGDISPLHFGNGTRLTVT.

Many counts were recorded for this clonotype. The gene calls are TRBV3-1 and TRBJ1-4; D is ambiguous. Germline V gives CDR1 LGHDT, CDR2 YNNKEL (reference sequence). Trimming took 3 bases from V and 0 from J, leaving 5 bases between them. The CDR3 consists of 14 residues. CDR3: CASSHGATNEKLFF. The CDR3 nucleotides are TGTGCCAGCAGCCACGGGGCAACTAATGAAAAACTGTTTTTT.

This clonotype was counted many times. The chain uses TRBV2 and TRBJ2-7; D gene ambiguous. The CDR3 is made up of 13 amino acids. Trimming left V 2 bases short and J 5 bases short, with 10 bases between. CDR1 SNHLY and CDR2 FYNNEI come from the germline V gene. CDR3 region: CASSEYGLNEQYF. The CDR3 DNA follows: TGTGCCAGCAGTGAATATGGCCTCAACGAGCAGTACTTC.

This clonotype was seen only once. Given a far larger clone just one base away, this is likely a sequencing read error. This chain links TRBV2 with TRBJ2-7, with TRBD2 matching 9 bases. The CDR3 loop spans 14 amino acids. V dropped 11 bases and J dropped 7; count of bases not matched to a gene: 15. CDR1 is SNHLY, CDR2 FYNNEI, per germline. The CDR3 is CAAIAGEGSNEQYF. CDR3 nucleotide sequence: TGTGCCGCAATAGCGGGAGAGGGTTCCAATGAGCAGTACTTC.

This clonotype has more than one count but fewer than ten. The genes are TRBV10-3 and TRBJ1-5, with D possibly being TRBD1 (5 bases). With 7 bases removed from V and 7 bases from J, the gap between germline ends came to 14 bases. CDR1 and CDR2 (germline): ENHRY, SYGVKD. The CDR3 consists of 13 residues. Here the CDR3 DNA reads TGTGCCATCACCGGGACCCCCGAACAGCCCCAGCATTTT. It yields the protein CAITGTPEQPQHF.

This clonotype was observed a few times. The chain uses TRBV12-3 or TRBV12-4 and TRBJ2-1; D gene uncertain. The CDR3 consists of 14 residues. V lost 9 bases and J 2 bases, leaving 14 bases between the germline ends. CDR3 DNA sequence: TGTGCCAGTGCCCGACAAGTCCCCTACAATGAGCAGTTCTTC. Amino acid sequence: CASARQVPYNEQFF.

This clonotype was recorded many times. This chain links TRBV30 with TRBJ1-3, with D maybe TRBD1 (5 bases). Germline CDR1 is GTSNPN and CDR2 is SVGIG (reference sequence). CDR3 size: 14 residues. V gave up 4 bases and J gave up 4 bases, with 14 bases separating them. CDR3 coding DNA: TGTGCCTGGACCTCAGACAGACGAGGAAACACCATATATTTT. This gives the protein CAWTSDRRGNTIYF.